This record looks at one T cell receptor (beta chain) sequence and its context. What it recognizes is unknown. Generated by immunoSEQ multiplex PCR, the TCRdb table keeps only in-frame clones and is missing some. The sample lists 150,000 to 160,000 clones, 70% to 90% occurring once. The sample originates from a study of cytomegalovirus exposure and HLA in healthy donors. The study's findings and limits: The classifier was said to identify cytomegalovirus status with high specificity and sensitivity. Generally TCR sequences proved uncommon, though certain public TCRs appeared in numerous donors. The authors confirmed in vitro that a few CMV-associated chains were specific for CMV antigens. Altogether, more than 150 TCR beta chains were recorded as cytomegalovirus-associated.

The CDR3 runs to 16 residues. The germline V and J ends were trimmed by 7 bases and 1 base, with 19 bases remaining between them. Germline loops: CDR1 SNHLY, CDR2 FYNNEI. The genes are TRBV2 and TRBJ1-2; the D is unclear. The material sequenced was PBMCs. This sequence originates from a human donor in good health. CDR3 in amino acids: CASTLWQPRLNYGYTF. DNA of the CDR3: TGTGCCAGCACCCTCTGGCAGCCGAGACTTAACTATGGCTACACCTTC. Combining the CDR3 with reference TRBV2 and TRBJ1-2 gives the whole variable domain EPEVTQTPSHQVTQMGQEVILRCVPISNHLYFYWYRQILGQKVEFLVSFYNNEISEKSEIFDDQFSVERPDGSNFTLKIRSTKLEDSAMYFCASTLWQPRLNYGYTFGSGTRLTVV.